This entry is about one T cell receptor beta chain. Its target is not known. Deep level was the assay's run setting. Sequencing was performed with immunoSEQ multiplex PCR; in TCRdb, only in-frame clones are kept and a portion is missing. This table holds over a million clones, 97% to 99% found once. From germline, CDR1 is LGHNA and CDR2 YNFKEQ. The CDR3 extends over 16 amino acids. The ends lost 4 bases at V and 2 bases at J; junction bases unmatched: 9. This specimen belongs to a study of shared clonotypes between healthy human individuals. General study points: Clonotype sharing across donors was expected to vary with sequencing depth.

The donors, healthy adults who were HIV-negative, had experienced no recent acute infections or vaccinations. The receptor was derived from a young man in good health. The chain combines TRBV4-2 with TRBJ2-3, with TRBD2 matching 7 bases. Source material: naive CD4+ T cells sorted from blood. Described subset: CD45RA+ positively selected. CDR3 DNA: TGTGCCAGCAGCCTCAGCGGGACTAAAGCCACAGATACGCAGTATTTT. It codes for CASSLSGTKATDTQYF.